Presented here are 13 T cell receptor beta chains from one specimen sequenced in a study of shared clonotypes between healthy human individuals (dated by TCRdb to the early 2020s). The protocol used for the library was the immunoSEQ multiplex PCR assay. TCRdb re-hosts the immuneACCESS table, in-frame sequences only. Its copies lack some clones; in the studies checked, an unresolved V gene accounts for under half of them, and the cause for the rest is not known. The sample table lists roughly 1,500,000 clones, approximately 98.5% of them with a count of one. Of the sample, 0.36% falls within the top ten clones. The material sequenced was naive CD4+ T cells sorted from blood. The cell subset or site label here, explained by the study, means: CD45RA+ positively selected. All receptors come from a man aged 25 to 40 in good health.

On this clone itself: Other DNA sequences in this specimen translate into the identical CDR3. This rearrangement joins TRBV5-1 to TRBJ2-7; 10 nucleotides match TRBD2. The CDR3 consists of 15 residues. Germline V gene data show CDR1 as SGHRS and CDR2 as YFSETQ. Losses at the gene ends were 0 bases for V and 3 bases for J; bases not matched to a gene: 3. CDR3 protein: CASSLGLAGYYEQYF. The CDR3 DNA reads TGCGCCAGCAGCTTGGGACTAGCGGGTTACTACGAGCAGTACTTC.

The chain recombines TRBV5-1 with TRBJ2-7; TRBD2 matches at 11 bases. The CDR3 is 14 residues long. The V gene end was trimmed by 6 bases and the J gene end by 2 bases; junction bases not matched to a gene: 4. Germline CDR1 is SGHRS and CDR2 is YFSETQ. Here the CDR3 reads CASTPGLAAYEQYF. CDR3 DNA: TGCGCCAGCACCCCGGGACTAGCGGCCTACGAGCAGTACTTC.

The chain combines TRBV4-1 with TRBJ2-3, with no clear D. The germline V gene has CDR1 MGHRA and CDR2 YSYEKL. The CDR3 length is 15 residues. Trimming took off 1 base at V and 0 bases at J, with 8 bases between the two ends. The CDR3 nucleotides are TGCGCCAGCAGCCAAGGGGTATTGAGCACAGATACGCAGTATTTT. This translates into CASSQGVLSTDTQYF.

Details on this clone: The same CDR3 also results from other DNA sequences found in this sample. The chain joins TRBV7-9 to TRBJ1-5; D unresolved. CDR1 is SEHNR and CDR2 is FQNEAQ in the germline V gene (reference sequence). The CDR3 runs 13 residues. The V end lost 1 base, the J end lost 5 bases, and 6 bases lay between the germline ends. CDR3 residues: CASSLGEYQPQHF. The CDR3 nucleotides are TGTGCCAGCAGCTTAGGGGAATATCAGCCCCAGCATTTT. The whole variable domain, filled in from reference TRBV7-9 and TRBJ1-5, reads DTGVSQNPRHKITKRGQNVTFRCDPISEHNRLYWYRQTLGQGPEFLTYFQNEAQLEKSRLLSDRFSAERPKGSFSTLEIQRTEQGDSAMYLCASSLGEYQPQHFGDGTRLSIL.

This clone was seen once. At the DNA level, this CDR3 is encoded by other sequences in the same sample as well. This sequence joins TRBV9 and TRBJ1-4, with D uncertain. V shed 0 bases and J shed 8 bases, with 14 bases lying between them. The length of the CDR3 is 15 residues. Germline values: CDR1 SGDLS, CDR2 YYNGEE. The CDR3 loop reads CASSVAAGRGEKLFF. CDR3 in DNA: TGTGCCAGCAGCGTAGCTGCGGGGAGAGGGGAAAAACTGTTTTTT.

This clone was seen only once. The V call is TRBV19, the J call TRBJ2-2; D unresolved. This CDR3 spans 14 amino acids. V dropped 6 bases and J dropped 0 bases, with 8 bases sitting between them. Germline assignment: CDR1 LNHDA and CDR2 SQIVND (reference sequence). The CDR3 spells CASRTGSNTGELFF. CDR3 bases: TGTGCCAGTAGAACCGGATCGAACACCGGGGAGCTGTTTTTT.

The CDR3 DNA sequence: TGTGCCAGCTCACCGTCGGGGTGGGCTGAAGCTTTCTTT. This sequence encodes CASSPSGWAEAFF. The V gene is TRBV18, the J gene TRBJ1-1; no clear D gene. Germline V gene sequence: CDR1 KGHSH, CDR2 LQKENI. The V and J ends lost 3 bases and 6 bases respectively, with 11 bases between them. This CDR3 has 13 residues.

V usage is TRBV4-2 and J usage is TRBJ1-1, with 11 positions matching TRBD1. The CDR3 totals 21 residues. The germline V gene has CDR1 LGHNA and CDR2 YNFKEQ. With 1 base clipped from V and 3 bases from J, the junction kept 19 bases outside the gene matches. CDR3 DNA sequence: TGTGCCAGCAGCCAAGTGGGGGACAGGGGGTCTTCGTTTGGTTTGGACACTGAAGCTTTCTTT. Its translation is CASSQVGDRGSSFGLDTEAFF.

The chain carries TRBV6-6 and TRBJ2-1; no clear D. V lost 6 bases, J lost 6 bases, and 15 bases lay in between. Germline-derived CDR1 and CDR2 are MNHNY and SVGAGI (reference sequence). This CDR3 region has 14 residues. Here the CDR3 reads CASSRNTELNEQFF. The DNA of the CDR3 is TGTGCCAGCAGCCGGAACACGGAACTCAATGAGCAGTTCTTC.

A word on this clone: The same CDR3 can be traced to other DNA sequences in this sample. The V and J genes are TRBV5-1 and TRBJ1-1, with TRBD1 matching over 10 bases. V lost 3 bases, J lost 1 base, and 0 bases stayed unmatched. The CDR3 length is 14 residues. CDR1 is SGHRS, CDR2 YFSETQ, per germline. CDR3 DNA sequence: TGCGCCAGCAGCTGGGACAGGGGGAACACTGAAGCTTTCTTT. Protein: CASSWDRGNTEAFF.

The rearrangement joins TRBV5-1 to TRBJ2-2; 7 bases are shared with TRBD1. The CDR3 extends over 16 amino acids. Germline CDR1 reads SGHRS; CDR2 reads YFSETQ. V lost 0 bases and J lost 4; bases outside the gene matches: 6. The CDR3 DNA is TGCGCCAGCAGCTTGGCGGGACAGACTATCACCGGGGAGCTGTTTTTT. The encoded protein is CASSLAGQTITGELFF.

The chain combines TRBV7-8 with TRBJ2-7; 8 nucleotides match TRBD1. This CDR3 contains 13 residues. Germline V gene sequence: CDR1 SGHVS, CDR2 FQNEAQ. The V and J ends lost 5 bases and 3 bases, in that order; junction bases with no gene match: 3. Written as DNA, the CDR3 is TGTGCCAGCAGCAAAACAGGGGGCTACGAGCAGTACTTC. Amino acids: CASSKTGGYEQYF.

The rearrangement uses TRBV10-2 and TRBJ2-2, with D possibly TRBD1 on 6 matching bases. From germline, CDR1 is WSHSY and CDR2 SAAADI. Between the trimmed V and J ends, which lost 8 bases and 6 bases, there was a span of 16 bases. The CDR3 has 14 amino acids. The CDR3 nucleotides read TGCGCCAGCGGAAGACAGGCGGCGCCCGGGGAGCTGTTTTTT. It codes for CASGRQAAPGELFF.